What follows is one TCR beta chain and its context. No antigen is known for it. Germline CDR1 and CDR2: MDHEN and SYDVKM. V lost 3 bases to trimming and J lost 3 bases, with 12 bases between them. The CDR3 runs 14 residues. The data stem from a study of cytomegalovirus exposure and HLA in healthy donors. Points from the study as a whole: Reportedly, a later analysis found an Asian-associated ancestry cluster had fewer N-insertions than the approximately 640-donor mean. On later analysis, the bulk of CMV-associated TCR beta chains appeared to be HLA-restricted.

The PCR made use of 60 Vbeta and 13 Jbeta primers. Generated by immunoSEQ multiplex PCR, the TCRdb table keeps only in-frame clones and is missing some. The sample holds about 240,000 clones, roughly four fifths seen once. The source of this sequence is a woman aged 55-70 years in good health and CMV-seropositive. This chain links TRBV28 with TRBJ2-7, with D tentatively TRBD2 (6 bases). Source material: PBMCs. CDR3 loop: CASSFRLVDYEQYF. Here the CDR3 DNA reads TGTGCCAGCAGTTTCAGACTAGTAGACTACGAGCAGTACTTC.